The present entry profiles one T cell receptor (beta chain) with its context. Its antigen is unknown. The entry originates in a study of Ad26.COV2.S vaccination and SARS-CoV-2 variants. Whole-study context: The authors gave Ad26.COV2.S intramuscularly, either once or twice 56 days apart. Study outcomes and limitations: The TCR breadth and depth analyses may have produced an underestimate of total T cell responses.

CDR1 and CDR2 from the germline V gene are SNHLY and FYNNEI. The CDR3 contains 17 residues. J lost 7 bases, V lost 7 bases, and 17 bases had no gene match. Treatment specified: some 19 received Ad26.COV2.S at low or high dose, single or two shots; about 5 received placebo; per-sample allocation not given. After the first vaccine or placebo injection, samples were drawn on day 63. Data came from immunoSEQ multiplex PCR; TCRdb stores just in-frame clones and leaves some out. The sample includes about 680,000 clones, roughly nine tenths of them seen just once. This clonotype was obtained from a person aged 18 to 65 who received the Ad26.COV2.S COVID-19 vaccine or a placebo. Sequences were derived from peripheral blood, sampled in a trial of Ad26.COV2.S vaccine versus placebo. This chain connects TRBV2 to TRBJ2-7; 12 bases line up with TRBD1. CDR3 protein: CASIPKTPGQGAREQYF. The DNA of the CDR3 is TGTGCCAGCATCCCTAAAACACCGGGACAGGGGGCGCGGGAGCAGTACTTC.